This TCR beta chain comes out of a study of blood T cell repertoires in COVID-19. This CDR3 is built from 13 residues. V lost 6 bases, J lost 2 bases, and 8 bases lay in between. CDR1 and CDR2 (germline): SNHLY, FYNNEI. Profiling relied on immunoSEQ multiplex PCR, and the TCRdb table lists in-frame clones only, not all of them. The sample contains about 140,000 clones, roughly 85% of which appear only once. Specimen: peripheral blood. The gene calls are TRBV2 and TRBJ1-5; weak D call: TRBD1 (5 bases). The sequence came from a man in his 60s with acute or convalescent COVID-19. CDR3 sequence reads: CASRDTGNQPQHF. DNA for the CDR3: TGTGCCAGCAGGGACACTGGCAATCAGCCCCAGCATTTT.